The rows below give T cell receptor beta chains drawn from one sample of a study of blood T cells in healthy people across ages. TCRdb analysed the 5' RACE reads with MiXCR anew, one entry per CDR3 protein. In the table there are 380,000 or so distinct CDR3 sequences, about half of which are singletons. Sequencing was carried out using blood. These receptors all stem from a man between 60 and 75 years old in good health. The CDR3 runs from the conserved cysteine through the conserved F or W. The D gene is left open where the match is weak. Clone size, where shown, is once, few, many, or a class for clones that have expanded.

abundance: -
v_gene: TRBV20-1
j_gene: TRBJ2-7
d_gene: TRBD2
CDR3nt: TGCAGTGCCCAGACTAGCGGGAGGGCCCTGACCTACGAGCAGTACTTC
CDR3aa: CSAQTSGRALTYEQYF

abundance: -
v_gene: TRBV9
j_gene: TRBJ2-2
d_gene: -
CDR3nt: TGTGCCAGCAGCGTAAGGAGCTATGCGGGTACAACCGGGGAGCTGTTTTTT
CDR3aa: CASSVRSYAGTTGELFF

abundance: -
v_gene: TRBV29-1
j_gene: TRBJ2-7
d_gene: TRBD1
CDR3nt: TGCAGCGTTGGACAGGGCAATTACGAGCAGTACTTC
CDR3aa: CSVGQGNYEQYF

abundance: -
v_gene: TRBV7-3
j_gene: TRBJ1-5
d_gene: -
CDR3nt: TGTGCCAGCAGCTTAACACGCGGGGAGCACAATCAGCCCCGGCATTTT
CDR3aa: CASSLTRGEHNQPRHF

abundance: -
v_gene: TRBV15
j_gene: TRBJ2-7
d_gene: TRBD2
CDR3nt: TGTGCCACCAGCAGAGATGCGACTAGCGGGGGTGGGTCCTACGAGCAGTACTTC
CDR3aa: CATSRDATSGGGSYEQYF

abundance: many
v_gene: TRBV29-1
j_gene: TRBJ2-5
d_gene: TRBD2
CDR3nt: TGCAGCGTTGATACCGCAGCGGGAGGGGTCCAAGAGACCCAGTACTTC
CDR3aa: CSVDTAAGGVQETQYF

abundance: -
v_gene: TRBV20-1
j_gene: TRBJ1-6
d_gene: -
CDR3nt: TGCAGTGCTAGTCTCGGGGAAGGAAATTCACCCCTCCACTTT
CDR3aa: CSASLGEGNSPLHF

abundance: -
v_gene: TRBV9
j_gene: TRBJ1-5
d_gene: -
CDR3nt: TGTGCCAGCAGCGGAGAGGACGTGCAGCCCCAGCATTTT
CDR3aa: CASSGEDVQPQHF

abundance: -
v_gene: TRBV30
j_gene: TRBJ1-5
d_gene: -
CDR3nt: TGTGCCTGGAGTGATAGACCGGCGGCAGCCCCAAATCAGCCCCAGCATTTT
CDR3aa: CAWSDRPAAAPNQPQHF

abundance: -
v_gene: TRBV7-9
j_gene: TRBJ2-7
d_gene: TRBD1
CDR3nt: TGTGCCAGCAGCTTATGGGACAGGGAGTACGAGCAGTACTTC
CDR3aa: CASSLWDREYEQYF

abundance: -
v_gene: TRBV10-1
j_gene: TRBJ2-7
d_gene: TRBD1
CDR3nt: TGCGCCAGCTTCCGGGACAGGGAACGCGAGCAGTACTTC
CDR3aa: CASFRDREREQYF

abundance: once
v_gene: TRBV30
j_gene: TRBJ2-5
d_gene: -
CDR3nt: TGTGCCTGGAGGAGCGAGGAGACCCAGTACTTC
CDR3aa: CAWRSEETQYF

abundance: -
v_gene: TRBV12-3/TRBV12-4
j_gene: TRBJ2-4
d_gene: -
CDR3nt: TGTGCCAGCTGCTCCTCCGGGCCCAAAAACATTCAGTACTTC
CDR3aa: CASCSSGPKNIQYF

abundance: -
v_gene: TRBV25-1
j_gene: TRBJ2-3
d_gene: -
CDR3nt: TGTGCCACCGCGATCGGAGATACGCAGTATTTT
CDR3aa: CATAIGDTQYF

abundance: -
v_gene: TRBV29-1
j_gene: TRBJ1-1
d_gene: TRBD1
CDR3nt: TGCAGCGTCCGGACAGGGGTGAACACTGAACCTTTCTTT
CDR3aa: CSVRTGVNTEPFF

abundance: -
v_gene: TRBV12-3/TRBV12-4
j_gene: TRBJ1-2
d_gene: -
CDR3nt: TGTGCCAGCAGTTTGGGGCCCTTGCGCTACACCTTC
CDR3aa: CASSLGPLRYTF

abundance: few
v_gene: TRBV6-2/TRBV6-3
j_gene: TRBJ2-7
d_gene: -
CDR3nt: TGTGCCAGCAGTACGGACCCACACAATGAGCAGTACTTC
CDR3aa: CASSTDPHNEQYF

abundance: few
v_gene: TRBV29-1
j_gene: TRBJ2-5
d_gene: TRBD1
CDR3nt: TGCAGCGTTGGACAGGGAAAAGAGACCCAGTACTTC
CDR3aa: CSVGQGKETQYF

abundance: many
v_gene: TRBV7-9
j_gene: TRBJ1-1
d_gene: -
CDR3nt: TGTGCCAGCAGCCTCGACTCGGGGGGTGTCGACACTGAAGCTTTCTTT
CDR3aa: CASSLDSGGVDTEAFF

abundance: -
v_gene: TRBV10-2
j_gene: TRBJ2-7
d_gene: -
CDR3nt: TGCGCCAGCAGTGGCAGGGCAGGCGTTTACGAGCAGTACTTC
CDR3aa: CASSGRAGVYEQYF

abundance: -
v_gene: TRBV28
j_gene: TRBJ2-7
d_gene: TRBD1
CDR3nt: TGTGCCAGCGGTGTAGCAGGGGGCCTTAACGAGCAGTACTTC
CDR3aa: CASGVAGGLNEQYF

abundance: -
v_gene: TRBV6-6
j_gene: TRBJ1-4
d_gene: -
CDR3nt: TGTGCCAGCAGTTACTCGTATGAAAAACTGTTTTTT
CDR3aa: CASSYSYEKLFF

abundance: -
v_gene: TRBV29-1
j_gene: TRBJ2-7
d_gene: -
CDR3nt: TGCAGCGTAACGGCTAGCTCTTACGAGCAGTACTTC
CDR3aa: CSVTASSYEQYF

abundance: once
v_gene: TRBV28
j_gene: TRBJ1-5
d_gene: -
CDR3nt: TGTGCCAGCCAGTCCCCCGGGAGCCAGCCCCCGCATTTT
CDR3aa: CASQSPGSQPPHF

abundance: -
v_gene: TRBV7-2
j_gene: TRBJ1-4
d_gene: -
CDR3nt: TGTGCCAGCAGCCCTCCGAGGGTGGAAAAACTGTTTTTT
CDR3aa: CASSPPRVEKLFF

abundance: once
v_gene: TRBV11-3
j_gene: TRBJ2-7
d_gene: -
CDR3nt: TGTGCCAGCAGCCCGTACAAACCCTACGAGCAGTACTTC
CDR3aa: CASSPYKPYEQYF

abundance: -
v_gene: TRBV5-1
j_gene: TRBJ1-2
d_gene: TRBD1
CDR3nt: TGCGCCAGCAGCTGGACAGGGGAAGGCTATGGCTACACCTTC
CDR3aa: CASSWTGEGYGYTF

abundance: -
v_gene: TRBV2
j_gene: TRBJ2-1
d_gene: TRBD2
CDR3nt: TGTGCCAGCAGTGCCCGGGGGGAGGTGAATGAGCAGTTCTTC
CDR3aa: CASSARGEVNEQFF

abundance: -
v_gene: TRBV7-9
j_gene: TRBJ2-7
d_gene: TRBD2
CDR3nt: TGTGCCAGCAGCTTAGGACTAGCGGGGGGCAACGAGCAGTACTTC
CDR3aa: CASSLGLAGGNEQYF

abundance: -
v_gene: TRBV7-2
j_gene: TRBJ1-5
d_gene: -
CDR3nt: TGTGCCAGCAGCCTCGAGGGGGTCAATCAGCCCCAGCATTTT
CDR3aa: CASSLEGVNQPQHF

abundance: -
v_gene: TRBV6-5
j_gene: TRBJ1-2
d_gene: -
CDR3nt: TGTGCCAGCAGTTATTATGACAGGCTGAACTATGGCTACACCTTC
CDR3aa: CASSYYDRLNYGYTF

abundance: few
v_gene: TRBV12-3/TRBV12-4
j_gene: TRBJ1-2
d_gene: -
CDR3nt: TGTGCCAGCAGTTTAGGTGTTGGCTACACCTTC
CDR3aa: CASSLGVGYTF

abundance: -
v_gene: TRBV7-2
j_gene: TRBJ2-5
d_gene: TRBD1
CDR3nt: TGTGCCAGCAGCCCGACAGGGCCCACTAAAGAGACCCAGTACTTC
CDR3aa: CASSPTGPTKETQYF

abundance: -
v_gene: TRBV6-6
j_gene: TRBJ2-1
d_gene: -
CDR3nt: TGTGCCAGCAGAAGAGAGGGGTTGGTCGATGAGCAGTTCTTC
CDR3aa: CASRREGLVDEQFF